This TCR beta chain was identified in a study of cytomegalovirus exposure and HLA in healthy donors. Study-wide context: Early released data had around 88 million unique TCRs, all coming from HLA-typed donors. Points from the study as a whole: Some public TCRs appeared in many individuals, while most sequences were rare. Later analysis indicated greater clonal expansion among HLA-associated TCR beta chains than among equally common other chains. Earlier analysis found most TCR beta V segments productive about 90% or about 30% of the time.

Germline V CDR1 and CDR2: SGHTA, FQGNSA. Trimming removed 5 bases from V and 6 bases from J; junction bases left unmatched: 10. The CDR3 totals 15 residues. It was with 60 Vbeta and 13 Jbeta primers that the PCR ran. The assay was immunoSEQ multiplex PCR, and TCRdb's table has in-frame clones only and misses some. In the table there are about 150,000 clones, 60% to 80% of which are singletons. On this clone itself: Its antigen is not known.

The chain recombines TRBV7-2 with TRBJ2-3; 8 nucleotides align to TRBD1. The clonotype was recovered from a woman aged 40 to 50 in good health and CMV-seronegative. Sequenced: PBMCs. Written as DNA, the CDR3 is TGTGCCAGCAGCACGCGGGACAGGTGGGGCGATACGCAGTATTTT. Translated: CASSTRDRWGDTQYF.